These 10 T cell receptor beta chains were all obtained from the same sample, sequenced in a study of cytomegalovirus exposure and HLA in healthy donors. The primer mix had 60 Vbeta and 13 Jbeta primers. Data came from immunoSEQ multiplex PCR; TCRdb stores just in-frame clones and leaves some out. The profile covers 85,000 to 100,000 clones, with roughly 71% appearing a single time and roughly 2.7% taken by the ten largest. Sequenced: PBMCs. Receptors were obtained from a middle-aged man in good health and CMV-seronegative.

V gene TRBV12-5 combines with J gene TRBJ2-1, with 11 bases lining up with TRBD2. Germline CDR1 is LGHNT and CDR2 is FRNRAP. J gave up 7 bases and V 8 bases, and 4 bases lay outside the gene matches. The CDR3 extends over 13 amino acids. The CDR3 region is CASQLAGGNEQFF. The CDR3 region has the DNA TGTGCTAGTCAGCTAGCGGGAGGAAATGAGCAGTTCTTC. The entire variable domain, with the rest obtained from reference TRBV12-5 and TRBJ2-1, is as follows: DARVTQTPRHKVTEMGQEVTMRCQPILGHNTVFWYRQTMMQGLELLAYFRNRAPLDDSGMPKDRFSAEMPDATLATLKIQPSEPRDSAVYFCASQLAGGNEQFFGPGTRLTVL.

V usage is TRBV6-6 and J usage is TRBJ2-2, with D tentatively TRBD1 (5 bases). This CDR3 comprises 15 residues. Germline-derived CDR1 and CDR2 are MNHNY and SVGAGI (reference sequence). Deletions cut 2 bases from V and 3 bases from J, with 10 bases between. The CDR3 DNA is TGTGCCAGCAGTTACGTAAGGGGATACACCGGGGAGCTGTTTTTT. As protein: CASSYVRGYTGELFF.

The chain uses TRBV20-1 and TRBJ2-5, with unresolved D. The ends were cut back, 5 bases at V and 1 base at J, with 5 bases in the middle. There are 11 residues in the CDR3. Germline V gene lookup returns CDR1 DFQATT and CDR2 SNEGSKA (reference sequence). The chain's CDR3 is CSAYFQETQYF. CDR3 nucleotide sequence: TGCAGTGCTTACTTCCAAGAGACCCAGTACTTC.

This clone was observed a handful of times. The chain is built from TRBV6-5 and TRBJ2-7; 13 bases are shared with TRBD2. This CDR3 spans 13 amino acids. The germline V gene encodes CDR1 MNHEY and CDR2 SVGAGI. The CDR3 region is CASRLLAGGPTNV. In DNA form, the CDR3 reads TGTGCCAGCAGGTTACTAGCGGGAGGGCCTACGAACGTC.

This clone was detected a few times. V gene TRBV4-3 combines with J gene TRBJ2-1, with TRBD2 identical over 8 bases. Germline CDR1 and CDR2: LGHNA and YSLEER. CDR3 size: 18 residues. After removal of 1 base from V and 2 bases from J, the junction contained 10 bases not matched to a gene. The CDR3, as DNA: TGCGCCAGCAGCCAAGGGCTCGGACTAGCCGGCACCTACAATGAGCAGTTCTTC. Translation gives CASSQGLGLAGTYNEQFF.

The chain is built from TRBV4-2 and TRBJ2-3; perhaps TRBD2 as D (5 bases). Germline V gene sequence: CDR1 LGHNA, CDR2 YNFKEQ. CDR3 length equals 14 residues. Deletions cut 3 bases from V and 0 bases from J, with 7 bases between. The CDR3 DNA follows: TGTGCCAGCAGCCAGAGGGCTAGCACAGATACGCAGTATTTT. It codes for CASSQRASTDTQYF.

This clone occurred a few times. This sequence joins TRBV4-2 and TRBJ2-3; 14 nucleotides agree with TRBD2. The germline CDR1 and CDR2 sequences are LGHNA and YNFKEQ. The CDR3 has 16 amino acids. With 1 base clipped from V and 6 bases from J, the junction kept 3 bases outside the gene matches. The CDR3 region is CASSQGLAGGPDTQYF. As DNA, the CDR3 is TGTGCCAGCAGCCAAGGACTAGCGGGAGGGCCCGATACGCAGTATTTT.

The chain uses TRBV30 and TRBJ2-5; a weak D match, TRBD2 (6 bases). V dropped 2 bases and J dropped 7 bases, with 11 bases sitting between them. Germline CDR1 GTSNPN, CDR2 SVGIG (reference sequence). The CDR3 is 12 residues long. CDR3 sequence: CAWSLGGGTQYF. The CDR3 DNA reads as TGTGCCTGGAGTCTCGGGGGTGGGACCCAGTACTTC. The full variable domain, with the rest looked up from reference TRBV30 and TRBJ2-5, is SQTIHQWPATLVQPVGSPLSLECTVEGTSNPNLYWYRQAAGRGLQLLFYSVGIGQISSEVPQNLSASRPQDRQFILSSKKLLLSDSGFYLCAWSLGGGTQYFGPGTRLLVL.

The V and J genes are TRBV10-3 and TRBJ1-5, with a tentative D call TRBD1 (6 bases). V lost 6 bases to trimming and J lost 0 bases, with 9 bases between them. Germline V CDR1 and CDR2: ENHRY, SYGVKD. The CDR3 has 14 residues. The CDR3 DNA reads as TGTGCCATCAGCCGACAGGATAGCAATCAGCCCCAGCATTTT. Its protein is CAISRQDSNQPQHF.

V is TRBV7-2 and J is TRBJ2-3; 11 bases line up with TRBD2. This CDR3 has 15 amino acids. Germline V gene sequence: CDR1 SGHTA, CDR2 FQGNSA. The V and J ends lost 5 bases and 4 bases, in that order; junction bases with no gene match: 5. DNA for the CDR3: TGTGCCAGCAGCGTTCTTAGCGGGGGGGCAGATACGCAGTATTTT. This encodes CASSVLSGGADTQYF.